This T cell receptor beta chain is drawn from a study of cytomegalovirus exposure and HLA in healthy donors. Regarding this clone: A read error may account for a junction end that differs from germline.

Germline assignment: CDR1 SGHTA and CDR2 FQGNSA. The length of the CDR3 is 18 residues. The study ran its PCR with 60 Vbeta and 13 Jbeta primers. Repertoires were generated with immunoSEQ multiplex PCR, while TCRdb's copy carries only in-frame clones and drops some. The table records roughly 98,000 clones, around 77% of them present only once. This sequence was found in a man aged 40-55 years in good health and CMV-seronegative. The V and J genes are TRBV7-2 and TRBJ1-6, with D perhaps TRBD1 (5 bases). The sample consisted of PBMCs. In DNA form, the CDR3 reads TGTGCCAGCGGCTTAGTCGTGTCTGGGGAGGGGAGTAATTCACCCCTCCACTTT. It yields the protein CASGLVVSGEGSNSPLHF.